This T cell receptor beta chain was obtained from a study of shared clonotypes between healthy human individuals. Study-wide points: What limited the represented genetic and exposure-history diversity was the small number of donors. Between a handful of donors, naive CD4 clonotypes were shared at a level of about 5%.

Concerning this clone: Antigen specificity is unknown.

In the source study's methods: Filtering differed, since immunoSEQ gave only junction sequences and no quality scores. Profiled with immunoSEQ multiplex PCR; TCRdb holds only in-frame clones, not every one. V, J and clone size reflect that table, while D and trimming were determined from the DNA. The sample records about 1 million clones, 65% to 75% being singletons. In germline, CDR1 is MNHEY, CDR2 SVGAGI. This CDR3 has 14 residues. The sequencing sample was made of memory CD4+ T cells sorted from blood. This sample's subset: CD45RA-negative fraction. V usage is TRBV6-5 and J usage is TRBJ2-5; 7 bases fit TRBD1. The J call may be faulty, since TRBJ2-7 better matches the DNA end. This TCR was sampled from a young man in good health. CDR3: CASSYNTGAYEQYF. The CDR3, as DNA: TGTGCCAGCAGTTACAACACAGGGGCCTACGAGCAGTACTTC.